The 26 T cell receptor beta chains below were found in one sample sequenced in a study of regulatory T cells in long-lasting Graves disease. Through Arm-PCR of CDR3 regions and iRepertoire HTBI primers, TCR beta libraries were built. TCRdb ran MiXCR on the multiplex PCR reads and lists one entry per CDR3 protein. The table has 440,000 or so distinct CDR3 sequences, more than 13% seen once. Time point indicated: newly diagnosed GD, antithyroid drugs for less than 3 months. Extracted PBMC RNA gave rise to the TCR library. These sequences were also reported in another study, on T cells in Graves' hyperthyroidism and ophthalmopathy.

The sequenced sample was peripheral blood mononuclear cells (PBMCs), obtained at new diagnosis, from a patient treated with antithyroid drugs. These receptors were obtained from a woman aged 25 to 39 with Graves disease.

The V gene is TRBV24-1, the J gene TRBJ2-1, with 12 bases lining up with TRBD2. CDR3 length: 19 residues. The V gene's germline CDR1 is KGHDR and CDR2 SFDVKD. The V gene end was trimmed by 4 bases and the J gene end by 0 bases; junction bases not matched to a gene: 9. CDR3 DNA sequence: TGTGCCACCAGTGAGACTAGCGGGAGATCCGGGACCTCCTACAATGAGCAGTTCTTC. This gives the protein CATSETSGRSGTSYNEQFF.

This clonotype was observed many times. The chain carries TRBV24-1 and TRBJ1-2, with TRBD1 matching 12 bases. Trimming took 3 bases from V and 7 from J; bases not matched to a gene: 5. This CDR3 has 15 residues. Germline CDR1 and CDR2: KGHDR and SFDVKD. CDR3 residues: CATSDTGQGAGGYTF. The CDR3 DNA is TGTGCCACCAGTGATACGGGACAGGGGGCGGGTGGCTACACCTTC.

This clonotype was picked up many times. V usage is TRBV5-1 and J usage is TRBJ1-1, with 11 bases matching TRBD1. V gave up 2 bases and J gave up 1 base; unmatched junction bases: 1. CDR3 length: 15 amino acids. The germline V gene encodes CDR1 SGHRS and CDR2 YFSETQ. The CDR3 DNA follows: TGCGCCAGCAGCTTCGGGACAGGGGGGAACACTGAAGCTTTCTTT. This translates into CASSFGTGGNTEAFF.

The table lists this clonotype with a count of one. The chain combines TRBV18 with TRBJ1-5, with 8 bases identical to TRBD1. The CDR3 has 18 residues. CDR1 and CDR2 (germline): KGHSH, LQKENI. V dropped 7 bases and J dropped 2; count of bases not matched to a gene: 16. In DNA, the CDR3 is TGTGCCAGCTACCACGCCGGACAGGGAAGAAGGGGCAATCAGCCCCAGCATTTT. Protein product: CASYHAGQGRRGNQPQHF. Combining the CDR3 with reference TRBV18 and TRBJ1-5 gives the whole variable domain NAGVMQNPRHLVRRRGQEARLRCSPMKGHSHVYWYRQLPEEGLKFMVYLQKENIIDESGMPKERFSAEFPKEGPSILRIQQVVRGDSAAYFCASYHAGQGRRGNQPQHFGDGTRLSIL.

This clonotype has ten or more counts. The rearrangement uses TRBV12-3 or TRBV12-4 and TRBJ2-3; D remains ambiguous. V was pared by 5 bases and J by 3 bases, with 3 bases between. The CDR3 contains 11 residues. CDR3 DNA sequence: TGTGCCAGCAGTCAGACAGATACGCAGTATTTT. Its translation: CASSQTDTQYF.

Remarks on this clonotype: Being one base from a much bigger clone, this may be a read error. The chain has TRBV6-5 and TRBJ2-7; D not certain. Germline V gene sequence: CDR1 MNHEY, CDR2 SVGAGI. The V end lost 7 bases, the J end lost 7 bases, and 20 bases lay between the germline ends. The CDR3 loop spans 14 amino acids. The CDR3 loop reads CASISVGPALEQYF. CDR3 coding DNA: TGTGCCAGCATTTCGGTTGGACCAGCCCTTGAGCAGTACTTC.

The table lists this clonotype with many counts. The chain uses TRBV6-5 and TRBJ2-7, with D possibly TRBD1 on 6 matching bases. This CDR3 has 14 amino acids. V lost 0 bases to trimming and J lost 5 bases, with 11 bases between them. The germline V gene encodes CDR1 MNHEY and CDR2 SVGAGI. The chain's CDR3 is CASSYSTGIDEQYF. As DNA, the CDR3 is TGTGCCAGCAGTTACTCAACAGGGATCGACGAGCAGTACTTC.

As DNA, the CDR3 is TGTGCCAGCAGCTTAGCGTGGAAGGGGCGGGAGACCCAGTACTTC. Translating gives CASSLAWKGRETQYF. The chain recombines TRBV7-9 with TRBJ2-5; possible D gene TRBD1, 5 bases. Germline V lookup: CDR1 SEHNR, CDR2 FQNEAQ (reference sequence). V lost 0 bases to trimming and J lost 5 bases, with 13 bases between them. This CDR3 is built from 15 residues.

In regard to this clonotype: A clone one base away is much larger, so this may be a read error. The chain uses TRBV5-1 and TRBJ2-7, with TRBD1 identical over 9 bases. The CDR3 runs 14 residues. J lost 2 bases, V lost 9 bases, and 9 bases had no gene match. Germline-derived CDR1 and CDR2 are SGHRS and YFSETQ. CDR3 DNA sequence: TGCGCCAACAGGCAGACAGGGGGGACCTACGAGCAGTACTTC. Residues: CANRQTGGTYEQYF.

This clonotype showed up many times. The CDR3 region has the DNA TGCAGTGCTAGAGTCGGCGGGAGATTGACCTACAATGAGCAGTTCTTC. Its translation is CSARVGGRLTYNEQFF. V and J are TRBV20-1 and TRBJ2-1; TRBD2 matches 7 bases. The length of the CDR3 is 16 residues. V lost 1 base and J lost 2; bases outside the gene matches: 8. Germline assignment: CDR1 DFQATT and CDR2 SNEGSKA (reference sequence).

The rearrangement joins TRBV20-1 to TRBJ2-1; possible D gene TRBD2, 5 bases. The CDR3 loop spans 15 amino acids. Germline V gene data show CDR1 as DFQATT and CDR2 as SNEGSKA (reference sequence). Trimming pared 5 bases from V and 6 bases from J, leaving 20 bases between. CDR3 nucleotides: TGCAGTGCTCCTATGGACCACCGACGGGGCAATGAGCAGTTCTTC. Residues: CSAPMDHRRGNEQFF.

This clonotype was seen a handful of times. The chain carries TRBV28 and TRBJ1-1, with 8 nucleotides matching TRBD1. Germline trimming cut 2 bases from V and 10 bases from J; bases unmatched to any gene: 9. Looked up from germline, CDR1 is MDHEN and CDR2 is SYDVKM. CDR3 size: 14 residues. CDR3 sequence (DNA): TGTGCCAGCAGTTTAATTGGGCAGGGGGCTAGAGCTTTCTTT. Protein: CASSLIGQGARAFF. The whole variable domain, remainder taken from reference TRBV28 and TRBJ1-1, is DVKVTQSSRYLVKRTGEKVFLECVQDMDHENMFWYRQDPGLGLRLIYFSYDVKMKEKGDIPEGYSVSREKKERFSLILESASTNQTSMYLCASSLIGQGARAFFGQGTRLTVV.

Worth noting for this clonotype: Its ends do not fully match the called genes, so a read error is possible. The J gene is TRBJ1-5, the V gene TRBV3-1; unclear D gene. CDR3 size: 14 residues. CDR1 is LGHDT and CDR2 is YNNKEL in the germline V gene (reference sequence). The CDR3 DNA follows: TGTACCAGCAGCCAAGGTAGTGGGAATCAGCCCCAGCATTTT. This sequence encodes CTSSQGSGNQPQHF.

Turning to this clonotype: Just one base apart from a much larger clone, this may be a read error. The chain carries TRBV7-9 and TRBJ2-5; D might be TRBD2 (5 bases). CDR1 is SEHNR and CDR2 is FQNEAQ in the germline V gene (reference sequence). This CDR3 is built from 15 residues. The CDR3 is CASGLRAAPLETQYF. The DNA for the CDR3 is TGTGCCAGCGGCTTAAGAGCGGCACCCCTAGAGACCCAGTACTTC. The full variable domain, rest sourced from reference TRBV7-9 and TRBJ2-5, is DTGVSQNPRHKITKRGQNVTFRCDPISEHNRLYWYRQTLGQGPEFLTYFQNEAQLEKSRLLSDRFSAERPKGSFSTLEIQRTEQGDSAMYLCASGLRAAPLETQYFGPGTRLLVL.

This clonotype was seen many times. The CDR3 spells CASSIKGLVAGDPDTQYF. CDR3 DNA: TGTGCCAGTAGTATCAAGGGTCTGGTAGCGGGAGATCCAGATACGCAGTATTTT. The rearrangement uses TRBV19 and TRBJ2-3, with 9 bases lining up with TRBD2. Germline trimming cut 3 bases from V and 4 bases from J; bases unmatched to any gene: 14. CDR1 is LNHDA and CDR2 is SQIVND in the germline V gene (reference sequence). This CDR3 has 18 amino acids.

The sample holds a few counts of this clonotype. V usage is TRBV9 and J usage is TRBJ1-2; D remains ambiguous. The germline V and J ends were trimmed by 0 bases and 1 base, with 10 bases remaining between them. The CDR3 loop spans 15 amino acids. CDR1 SGDLS and CDR2 YYNGEE come from the germline V gene. The CDR3 DNA is TGTGCCAGCAGCGTAGACGGCCGATTTAACTATGGCTACACCTTC. It is translated as CASSVDGRFNYGYTF.

This clonotype has ten or more counts. The V call is TRBV7-2, the J call TRBJ2-7; TRBD2 matches 13 bases. CDR3 length: 14 residues. The V gene end was trimmed by 6 bases and the J gene end by 6 bases; junction bases not matched to a gene: 5. Germline V CDR1 and CDR2: SGHTA, FQGNSA. CDR3 in amino acids: CASSKLAGGGEQYF. The CDR3 DNA is TGTGCCAGCAGTAAACTAGCGGGAGGGGGCGAGCAGTACTTC.

This clonotype turned up a few times. This sequence joins TRBV5-1 and TRBJ2-6; D uncertain. V was clipped by 0 bases and J by 0 bases, with 4 bases between them. This CDR3 has 15 amino acids. Germline V lookup: CDR1 SGHRS, CDR2 YFSETQ. Here the CDR3 reads CASSLVVSGANVLTF. CDR3 coding DNA: TGCGCCAGCAGCTTGGTGGTCTCTGGGGCCAACGTCCTGACTTTC. Combining the CDR3 with reference TRBV5-1 and TRBJ2-6 gives the whole variable domain KAGVTQTPRYLIKTRGQQVTLSCSPISGHRSVSWYQQTPGQGLQFLFEYFSETQRNKGNFPGRFSGRQFSNSRSEMNVSTLELGDSALYLCASSLVVSGANVLTFGAGSRLTVL.

The gene calls are TRBV3-1 and TRBJ2-4, with D possibly being TRBD2 (6 bases). Germline V gives CDR1 LGHDT, CDR2 YNNKEL (reference sequence). The CDR3 consists of 17 residues. V was trimmed by 2 bases and J by 0 bases, leaving 14 bases between them. The CDR3 sequence is CASSQKDGGLAKNIQYF. Here the CDR3 DNA reads TGTGCCAGCAGCCAAAAAGACGGGGGATTAGCCAAAAACATTCAGTACTTC.

This clonotype was seen at least ten times. V is TRBV28 and J is TRBJ1-5; D is unclear. V gave up 7 bases and J gave up 3 bases, with 10 bases separating them. The CDR3 runs to 13 residues. The germline CDR1 and CDR2 sequences are MDHEN and SYDVKM. As DNA, the CDR3 is TGTGCCAGCATTGAACAGCACAATCAGCCCCAGCATTTT. Amino acids: CASIEQHNQPQHF.

J is TRBJ2-7 and V is TRBV20-1; 9 nucleotides match TRBD1. CDR3 length: 17 amino acids. Trimming cost V 5 bases and J 2 bases; bases outside gene matches: 16. Germline lookup yields CDR1 DFQATT and CDR2 SNEGSKA (reference sequence). The CDR3 loop reads CSASTSTGTGITYEQYF. The DNA for the CDR3 is TGCAGTGCTTCTACCTCTACCGGGACAGGGATTACCTACGAGCAGTACTTC.

This clonotype was seen repeatedly, ten times or more. The V gene is TRBV12-3 or TRBV12-4, the J gene TRBJ2-7, with D possibly TRBD2 on 6 matching bases. Trimming shortened V by 4 bases and J by 4 bases, and 17 bases separated the two germline ends. This CDR3 has 15 residues. The CDR3 DNA sequence: TGTGCCAGCAGTTCCGGGAATGGGCGGGAATACGAGCAGTACTTC. Encoded protein: CASSSGNGREYEQYF.

In its sample, this clonotype was seen a few times. The chain has TRBV6-9 and TRBJ1-5; tentative D call: TRBD1 (6 bases). Germline values: CDR1 MNHGY, CDR2 SVAAGI. This CDR3 has 16 amino acids. Deletions cut 3 bases from V and 6 bases from J, with 18 bases between. DNA for the CDR3: TGTGCCAGCAGTTACCCGGGGGCAGGGGAGGGTCAGCCCCAGCATTTT. This sequence encodes CASSYPGAGEGQPQHF.

This clonotype has a handful of counts. The rearrangement joins TRBV6-5 to TRBJ1-3; possibly TRBD1 for D (6 bases). From germline, CDR1 is MNHEY and CDR2 SVGAGI. The CDR3 sequence is 14 residues long. V shed 2 bases and J shed 3 bases, with 8 bases lying between them. CDR3 DNA sequence: TGTGCCAGCAGTTACGGGGGCGGTGGAAACACCATATATTTT. It is translated as CASSYGGGGNTIYF.

This clonotype has ten or more counts. The V and J genes are TRBV7-9 and TRBJ2-5, with 7 positions matching TRBD1. The germline gives CDR1 SEHNR, CDR2 FQNEAQ (reference sequence). J was trimmed by 1 base and V by 6 bases; bases with no gene match: 5. This CDR3 is built from 14 residues. CDR3 sequence (DNA): TGTGCCAGCAGAAAGGGACAGCTCCAAGAGACCCAGTACTTC. Translated: CASRKGQLQETQYF.

This clonotype was observed many times. The CDR3, as DNA: TGCAGTGCTAGAGATGGGAGAGTGACTAGCGGGAATCGGTACGAGCAGTACTTC. This codes for CSARDGRVTSGNRYEQYF. The rearrangement joins TRBV20-1 to TRBJ2-7; 11 nucleotides align to TRBD2. Germline V gene lookup returns CDR1 DFQATT and CDR2 SNEGSKA (reference sequence). This CDR3 has 18 residues. The ends lost 0 bases at V and 4 bases at J; junction bases unmatched: 14.